The T cell receptor beta chain described here comes from a study of graft-versus-host responses after intestinal transplantation. As concerns this clone: Antigen specificity is unknown.

The germline V gene encodes CDR1 SGHVS and CDR2 FQNEAQ. Trimming took off 5 bases at V and 1 base at J, with 9 bases between the two ends. CDR3 size: 14 residues. This table comes from immunoSEQ multiplex PCR, and its TCRdb copy is limited to in-frame clones, with some not included. The table records 80,000 to 100,000 clones, 92% of them present only once. The origin of this receptor is a human donor who received an intestinal transplant. Material: unstimulated CD4+ T cells sorted from spleen or lymph node cells, obtained before intestinal transplant. The chain carries TRBV7-8 and TRBJ1-5; D is undetermined. The CDR3 loop reads CASSIYGSNQPQHF. Here the CDR3 DNA reads TGTGCCAGCAGCATTTACGGGAGCAATCAGCCCCAGCATTTT.